This T cell receptor beta chain was documented in a study of CD8+CD57+ T cells in acquired aplastic anemia. Study-level information: Quantities of DNA derived from sorted CD4+ and CD8+ cells averaged 3.2 ug.

By flow cytometry, patients selected for sequencing had shown an expansion of CD8+CD57+ cells. As a group, the patients uniformly had severe acquired aplastic anemia. The study profiled TCR beta VDJ and CDR3 using genomic DNA as template. TCRdb analysed the reads with MiXCR anew, one entry per CDR3 protein. The table records 200,000 to 250,000 distinct CDR3 sequences, about 62% of them present only once. The receptor was derived from a human donor with aplastic anemia. The sample was sorted CD4+, CD8+, or CD8+CD57+ T cells (not recorded which) from PBMCs.

The CDR3 DNA is TGTGCCAGCAGCCCTGGGACAGGGGAAGCCTACGAGCAGTACTTC. It yields the protein CASSPGTGEAYEQYF. V usage is TRBV12-3 or TRBV12-4 and J usage is TRBJ2-7; 10 bases align to TRBD1. The CDR3 is 15 amino acids. Trimming removed 6 bases from V and 2 bases from J; junction bases left unmatched: 7.